The 29 T cell receptor beta chains below come from one sample, sequenced in a study of shared clonotypes between healthy human individuals. Libraries were prepared by immunoSEQ multiplex PCR; TCRdb keeps only in-frame clonotypes and omits some of them. The top ten hold 0.13% of the sample, which has some 2,000,000 clones, over 85% seen once. Material for sequencing was naive CD4+ T cells sorted from blood. Sample subset: CD45RA+ positively selected. All receptors derive from a man aged 18 to 30 in good health.

Comment on this clone: A much larger clone is a single base away; this may be a read error. CDR3 nucleotides: TGTGCCAGCGGGGAGACCCAGTACTTC. Its translation: CASGETQYF. The chain couples TRBV7-9 to TRBJ2-5; D is ambiguous. Between the trimmed V and J ends, which lost 8 bases and 5 bases, there was a span of 3 bases. The germline gives CDR1 SEHNR, CDR2 FQNEAQ (reference sequence). The length of the CDR3 is 9 residues.

The genes are TRBV20-1 and TRBJ2-5; TRBD1 is a possible D gene (6 bases). The CDR3 sequence is 11 residues long. In germline, CDR1 is DFQATT, CDR2 SNEGSKA (reference sequence). Between the trimmed V and J ends, which lost 7 bases and 4 bases, there was a span of 10 bases. CDR3 sequence reads: CSGRGGETQYF. The CDR3 DNA reads TGCAGTGGCAGGGGTGGAGAGACCCAGTACTTC.

J is TRBJ2-1 and V is TRBV11-2, with a tentative D call TRBD2 (7 bases). Germline V gene lookup returns CDR1 SGHAT and CDR2 FQNNGV. CDR3 length: 17 amino acids. V dropped 1 base and J dropped 0 bases, with 13 bases sitting between them. Here the CDR3 reads CASSLGGGGSSYNEQFF. The CDR3, as DNA: TGTGCCAGCAGCTTAGGAGGGGGGGGTAGCTCCTACAATGAGCAGTTCTTC.

Concerning this clone itself: At the DNA level, this CDR3 is encoded by other sequences in the same sample as well. V usage is TRBV4-3 and J usage is TRBJ2-3, with TRBD2 as a possible D gene (6 bases). Trimming took off 1 base at V and 0 bases at J, with 8 bases between the two ends. The CDR3 length is 15 residues. Germline CDR1 reads LGHNA; CDR2 reads YSLEER. CDR3 in DNA: TGCGCCAGCAGCCAAGCGGGAGCTAGCACAGATACGCAGTATTTT. Translation: CASSQAGASTDTQYF.

The chain joins TRBV30 to TRBJ2-1; a possible D gene is TRBD1 (6 bases). Trimming stripped 2 bases from V and 1 base from J, with 12 bases between. Germline CDR1 and CDR2: GTSNPN and SVGIG (reference sequence). The CDR3 is 15 residues long. CDR3 DNA sequence: TGTGCCTGGAGTCCCCAGGGGACATCCTACAATGAGCAGTTCTTC. Amino acid sequence: CAWSPQGTSYNEQFF.

This chain uses TRBV7-2 with TRBJ2-3; D gene uncertain. The V end lost 3 bases, the J end lost 2 bases, and 9 bases lay between the germline ends. This CDR3 contains 14 residues. CDR1 SGHTA and CDR2 FQGNSA come from the germline V gene. CDR3 bases: TGTGCCAGCAGCTTTAGTCCCGACACAGATACGCAGTATTTT. Encoded protein: CASSFSPDTDTQYF.

The rearrangement joins TRBV5-1 to TRBJ2-7; unclear D gene. V was pared by 2 bases and J by 0 bases, with 12 bases between. The length of the CDR3 is 15 residues. Germline CDR1 is SGHRS and CDR2 is YFSETQ. CDR3 nucleotide sequence: TGCGCCAGCAGCTTCGGATCTACCTTCTCCTACGAGCAGTACTTC. Amino acid sequence: CASSFGSTFSYEQYF. Full variable domain (rest looked up from reference TRBV5-1 and TRBJ2-7): KAGVTQTPRYLIKTRGQQVTLSCSPISGHRSVSWYQQTPGQGLQFLFEYFSETQRNKGNFPGRFSGRQFSNSRSEMNVSTLELGDSALYLCASSFGSTFSYEQYFGPGTRLTVT.

V gene TRBV29-1 combines with J gene TRBJ2-7, with D unclear. V shed 4 bases and J shed 3 bases, with 13 bases lying between them. Germline V lookup: CDR1 SQVTM, CDR2 ANQGSEA. The CDR3 extends over 13 amino acids. CDR3 in amino acids: CSVAGRNHYEQYF. The CDR3 DNA follows: TGCAGCGTTGCAGGACGGAATCACTACGAGCAGTACTTC.

The chain carries TRBV30 and TRBJ2-3; D is undetermined. CDR3 length: 13 amino acids. Germline V gene data show CDR1 as GTSNPN and CDR2 as SVGIG (reference sequence). V lost 4 bases and J lost 2, with 10 bases in between. The CDR3 protein is CAWTSHPTDTQYF. In DNA form, the CDR3 reads TGTGCCTGGACCTCCCATCCCACAGATACGCAGTATTTT.

V and J are TRBV10-3 and TRBJ1-6; 7 bases are shared with TRBD1. Germline CDR1 ENHRY, CDR2 SYGVKD. CDR3 size: 15 residues. V shed 7 bases, J shed 6 bases, and the junction held 9 bases outside the gene matches. As DNA, the CDR3 is TGTGCCATCAACACATCGGGACAGACTAATTCACCCCTCCACTTT. Its translation: CAINTSGQTNSPLHF.

To note about this clone: At the DNA level, this CDR3 is encoded by other sequences in the same sample as well. V usage is TRBV6-5 and J usage is TRBJ2-1; 10 nucleotides line up with TRBD2. This CDR3 region has 14 residues. The V and J ends lost 5 bases and 4 bases, in that order; junction bases with no gene match: 2. Germline assignment: CDR1 MNHEY and CDR2 SVGAGI. The CDR3 reads CASSRTSGYNEQFF. For the CDR3, the DNA is TGTGCCAGCAGTAGGACTAGCGGTTACAATGAGCAGTTCTTC.

This chain links TRBV29-1 with TRBJ2-1; TRBD2 aligns across 8 bases. Trimming removed 4 bases from V and 7 bases from J; junction bases left unmatched: 12. This CDR3 contains 15 residues. The germline gives CDR1 SQVTM, CDR2 ANQGSEA. The CDR3 nucleotides read TGCAGCGTTGGCCCCGGGGGACTAGTTAGTAATGAGCAGTTCTTC. The encoded protein is CSVGPGGLVSNEQFF.

The chain is built from TRBV14 and TRBJ1-5; no clear D. The CDR3 is 13 amino acids. The V end was cut by 0 bases, the J end by 3 bases, with 3 bases between. In germline, CDR1 is SGHDN, CDR2 FVKESK. The CDR3 DNA follows: TGTGCCAGCAGCCAAGATTTCAATCAGCCCCAGCATTTT. It is translated as CASSQDFNQPQHF.

The V gene is TRBV5-4, the J gene TRBJ2-6; no firm D call. The CDR3 runs to 15 residues. Trimming cost V 2 bases and J 1 base, with 7 bases left between them. The germline V gene has CDR1 SGHNT and CDR2 YYREEE (reference sequence). CDR3: CASSFQGSGANVLTF. Here the CDR3 DNA reads TGTGCCAGCAGCTTCCAAGGGTCTGGGGCCAACGTCCTGACTTTC.

This rearrangement joins TRBV5-4 to TRBJ1-1; 11 bases fit TRBD1. Germline V gives CDR1 SGHNT, CDR2 YYREEE (reference sequence). CDR3 length equals 14 residues. J was trimmed by 4 bases and V by 2 bases; bases with no gene match: 1. CDR3 DNA sequence: TGTGCCAGCAGCTTCGGACAGGGGGCCACTGAAGCTTTCTTT. This translates into CASSFGQGATEAFF.

The CDR3 coding sequence is TGTGCCAGCAGCCAAGGACAGGGCAGTTCCTACGAGCAGTACTTC. Translating gives CASSQGQGSSYEQYF. V usage is TRBV4-2 and J usage is TRBJ2-7; TRBD1 aligns across 7 bases. This CDR3 has 15 amino acids. The trim removed 1 base at V and 1 base at J, leaving 4 bases unmatched. Germline V gene lookup returns CDR1 LGHNA and CDR2 YNFKEQ.

J is TRBJ2-2 and V is TRBV30; 8 nucleotides align to TRBD1. This CDR3 spans 15 amino acids. J was trimmed by 4 bases and V by 3 bases; bases with no gene match: 7. Per the germline V gene, CDR1 is GTSNPN and CDR2 is SVGIG (reference sequence). The CDR3 DNA reads as TGTGCCTGGAGGGTGACAGGGGCGGTCACCGGGGAGCTGTTTTTT. This gives the protein CAWRVTGAVTGELFF.

V is TRBV5-1 and J is TRBJ2-6, with 8 bases matching TRBD1. V gave up 0 bases and J gave up 2 bases; unmatched junction bases: 1. Germline lookup yields CDR1 SGHRS and CDR2 YFSETQ. The CDR3 runs 16 residues. The CDR3 sequence: CASSLETGAGANVLTF. The CDR3 DNA reads as TGCGCCAGCAGCTTGGAGACAGGGGCTGGGGCCAACGTCCTGACTTTC.

The chain uses TRBV7-9 and TRBJ1-3; D perhaps matches TRBD1 (6 bases). In germline, CDR1 is SEHNR, CDR2 FQNEAQ (reference sequence). The germline V and J ends were trimmed by 6 bases and 2 bases, with 11 bases remaining between them. This CDR3 spans 14 amino acids. CDR3 loop: CASRFTGPGNTIYF. CDR3 nucleotides: TGTGCCAGCAGGTTTACAGGGCCTGGAAACACCATATATTTT. Filled out from reference TRBV7-9 and TRBJ1-3, the complete variable domain reads DTGVSQNPRHKITKRGQNVTFRCDPISEHNRLYWYRQTLGQGPEFLTYFQNEAQLEKSRLLSDRFSAERPKGSFSTLEIQRTEQGDSAMYLCASRFTGPGNTIYFGEGSWLTVV.

The chain links TRBV28 to TRBJ1-1, with D unclear. V dropped 8 bases and J dropped 5 bases, with 12 bases sitting between them. The CDR3 covers 12 residues. The germline gives CDR1 MDHEN, CDR2 SYDVKM. The CDR3 nucleotides are TGTGCCAGCGTGGAAAAGGGTACTGAAGCTTTCTTT. Translating gives CASVEKGTEAFF. The full variable domain, completed using reference TRBV28 and TRBJ1-1, is DVKVTQSSRYLVKRTGEKVFLECVQDMDHENMFWYRQDPGLGLRLIYFSYDVKMKEKGDIPEGYSVSREKKERFSLILESASTNQTSMYLCASVEKGTEAFFGQGTRLTVV.

The chain combines TRBV11-2 with TRBJ1-2; D is uncertain. The ends were cut back, 1 base at V and 3 bases at J, with 6 bases in the middle. The CDR3 length is 13 residues. CDR1 is SGHAT and CDR2 is FQNNGV in the germline V gene. The CDR3 spells CASSLAVDYGYTF. The CDR3, as DNA: TGTGCCAGCAGCTTAGCAGTTGACTATGGCTACACCTTC. The entire variable domain, with the rest obtained from reference TRBV11-2 and TRBJ1-2, is as follows: EAGVAQSPRYKIIEKRQSVAFWCNPISGHATLYWYQQILGQGPKLLIQFQNNGVVDDSQLPKDRFSAERLKGVDSTLKIQPAKLEDSAVYLCASSLAVDYGYTFGSGTRLTVV.

The V call is TRBV11-3, the J call TRBJ2-5, with 9 bases aligning to TRBD1. Trimming took 5 bases from V and 5 from J; bases not matched to a gene: 12. Germline CDR1 and CDR2: SGHNT and YENEEA. This CDR3 has 16 amino acids. CDR3 bases: TGTGCCAGCAGCATAGGAGGACAGGGGACCACGGAGACCCAGTACTTC. Protein product: CASSIGGQGTTETQYF.

In this sample, this clone turned up once. Other DNA sequences in this sample translate to the same CDR3. The V gene is TRBV30, the J gene TRBJ1-1; no clear D gene. CDR3 length equals 13 residues. Germline V lookup: CDR1 GTSNPN, CDR2 SVGIG (reference sequence). V lost 3 bases and J 1 base, leaving 9 bases between the germline ends. This CDR3 is CAWSDGGNTEAFF. The CDR3 DNA reads as TGTGCCTGGAGCGATGGAGGGAACACTGAAGCTTTCTTT.

The rearrangement uses TRBV7-9 and TRBJ1-3; no reliable D call. CDR1 and CDR2 (germline): SEHNR, FQNEAQ (reference sequence). V was cut by 11 bases and J by 0 bases, with 17 bases left in between. The length of the CDR3 is 15 residues. The CDR3 loop is CAVAGGLFSGNTIYF. The CDR3 DNA sequence: TGTGCCGTGGCCGGAGGTCTGTTCTCTGGAAACACCATATATTTT.

The chain employs TRBV13 and TRBJ2-7, with 9 bases matching TRBD2. The CDR3 has 15 residues. The V segment lost 5 bases and the J segment 5 bases; nucleotides outside the gene matches: 10. Per germline, CDR1 PRHDT and CDR2 FYEKMQ (reference sequence). The DNA of the CDR3 is TGTGCCAGCAGCCCTGGGGTAGCGGGAGTGCACGAGCAGTACTTC. Protein sequence: CASSPGVAGVHEQYF.

The genes are TRBV28 and TRBJ2-7; 7 nucleotides agree with TRBD1. The V gene end was trimmed by 5 bases and the J gene end by 6 bases; junction bases not matched to a gene: 10. CDR1 and CDR2 (germline): MDHEN, SYDVKM. The CDR3 extends over 14 amino acids. The DNA for the CDR3 is TGTGCCAGCAGTCCTGGGGACAGAGACGGCGAGCAGTACTTC. This encodes CASSPGDRDGEQYF.

The chain has TRBV7-2 and TRBJ1-5; tentative D call: TRBD1 (5 bases). CDR1 is SGHTA, CDR2 FQGNSA, per germline. CDR3 length: 14 residues. The germline V and J ends were trimmed by 5 bases and 4 bases, with 12 bases remaining between them. CDR3 amino acids: CASSIQGSNQPQHF. The CDR3 bases are TGTGCCAGCAGCATTCAGGGTTCGAATCAGCCCCAGCATTTT.

This clone was seen more than once but under ten times. The chain carries TRBV25-1 and TRBJ1-2; D gene ambiguous. There are 12 residues in the CDR3. V was shortened by 5 bases and J by 8 bases, with 12 bases between the two germline ends. CDR1 and CDR2 (germline): MGHDK, SYGVNS. As DNA, the CDR3 is TGTGCCAGCAGTAAGGGAATCGGGGGCTACACCTTC. It yields the protein CASSKGIGGYTF.

The genes are TRBV5-1 and TRBJ1-1; 8 nucleotides agree with TRBD1. The CDR3 runs to 16 residues. Losses at the gene ends were 0 bases for V and 0 bases for J; bases not matched to a gene: 4. Per the germline V gene, CDR1 is SGHRS and CDR2 is YFSETQ. The CDR3 protein is CASSLDPGQVNTEAFF. The CDR3 DNA is TGCGCCAGCAGCTTGGACCCGGGACAGGTGAACACTGAAGCTTTCTTT.